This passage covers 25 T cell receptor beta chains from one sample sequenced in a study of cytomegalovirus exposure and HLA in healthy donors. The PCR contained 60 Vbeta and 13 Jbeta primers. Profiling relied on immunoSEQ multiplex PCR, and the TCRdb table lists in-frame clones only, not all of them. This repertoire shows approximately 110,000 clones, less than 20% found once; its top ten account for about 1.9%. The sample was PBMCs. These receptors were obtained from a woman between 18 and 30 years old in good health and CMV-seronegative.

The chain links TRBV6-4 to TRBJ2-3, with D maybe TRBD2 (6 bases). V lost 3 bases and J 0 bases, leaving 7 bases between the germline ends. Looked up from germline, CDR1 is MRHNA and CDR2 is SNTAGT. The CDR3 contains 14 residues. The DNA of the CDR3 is TGTGCCAGCAGTGAAGGGACTAGCACAGATACGCAGTATTTT. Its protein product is CASSEGTSTDTQYF.

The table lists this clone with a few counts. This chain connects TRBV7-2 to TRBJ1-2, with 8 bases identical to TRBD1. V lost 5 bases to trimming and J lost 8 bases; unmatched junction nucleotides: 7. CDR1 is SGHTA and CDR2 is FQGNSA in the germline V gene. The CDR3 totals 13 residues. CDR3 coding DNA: TGTGCCAGCAGCGGTGACAGGGGACGGGGCTACACCTTC. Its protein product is CASSGDRGRGYTF.

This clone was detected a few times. Written as DNA, the CDR3 is TGTGCCAGCAGGCCGTCTAGCGGACGCACAGATACGCAGTATTTT. It encodes CASRPSSGRTDTQYF. V and J are TRBV6-5 and TRBJ2-3; 7 nucleotides match TRBD2. CDR3 length: 15 amino acids. The germline V gene encodes CDR1 MNHEY and CDR2 SVGAGI. The junction had 7 bases not matched to a gene; V was cut back by 6 bases and J by 1 base.

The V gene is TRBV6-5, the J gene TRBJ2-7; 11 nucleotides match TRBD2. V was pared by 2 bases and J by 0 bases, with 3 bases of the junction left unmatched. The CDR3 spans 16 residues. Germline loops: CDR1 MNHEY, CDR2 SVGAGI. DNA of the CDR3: TGTGCCAGCAGTTACCGGACTAGCGGGTCCTCCTACGAGCAGTACTTC. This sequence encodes CASSYRTSGSSYEQYF.

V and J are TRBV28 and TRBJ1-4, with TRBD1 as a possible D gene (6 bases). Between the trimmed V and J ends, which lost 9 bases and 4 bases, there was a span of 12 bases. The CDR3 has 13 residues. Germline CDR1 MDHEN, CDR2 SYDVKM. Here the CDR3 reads CASRGHGNEKLFF. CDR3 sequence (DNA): TGTGCCAGTAGGGGACACGGTAATGAAAAACTGTTTTTT.

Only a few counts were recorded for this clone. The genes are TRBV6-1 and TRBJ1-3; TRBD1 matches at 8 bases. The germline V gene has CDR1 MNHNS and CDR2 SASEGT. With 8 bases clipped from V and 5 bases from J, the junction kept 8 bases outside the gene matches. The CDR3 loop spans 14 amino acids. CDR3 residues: CASGATGARNTIYF. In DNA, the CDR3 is TGTGCCAGCGGCGCGACAGGGGCTAGAAACACCATATATTTT.

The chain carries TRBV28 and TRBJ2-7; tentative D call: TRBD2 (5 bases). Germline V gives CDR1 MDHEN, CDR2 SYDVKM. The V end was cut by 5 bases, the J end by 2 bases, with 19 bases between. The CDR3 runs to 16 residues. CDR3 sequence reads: CASSQTTAPGAYEQYF. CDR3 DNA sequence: TGTGCCAGCAGTCAAACCACTGCCCCCGGGGCCTACGAGCAGTACTTC. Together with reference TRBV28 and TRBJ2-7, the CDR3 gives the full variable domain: DVKVTQSSRYLVKRTGEKVFLECVQDMDHENMFWYRQDPGLGLRLIYFSYDVKMKEKGDIPEGYSVSREKKERFSLILESASTNQTSMYLCASSQTTAPGAYEQYFGPGTRLTVT.

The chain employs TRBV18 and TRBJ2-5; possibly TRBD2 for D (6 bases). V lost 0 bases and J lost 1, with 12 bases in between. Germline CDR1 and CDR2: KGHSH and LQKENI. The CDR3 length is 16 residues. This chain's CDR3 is CASSPPAGWGQETQYF. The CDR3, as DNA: TGTGCCAGCTCACCACCCGCGGGGTGGGGCCAAGAGACCCAGTACTTC. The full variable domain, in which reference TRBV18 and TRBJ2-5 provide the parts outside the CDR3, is NAGVMQNPRHLVRRRGQEARLRCSPMKGHSHVYWYRQLPEEGLKFMVYLQKENIIDESGMPKERFSAEFPKEGPSILRIQQVVRGDSAAYFCASSPPAGWGQETQYFGPGTRLLVL.

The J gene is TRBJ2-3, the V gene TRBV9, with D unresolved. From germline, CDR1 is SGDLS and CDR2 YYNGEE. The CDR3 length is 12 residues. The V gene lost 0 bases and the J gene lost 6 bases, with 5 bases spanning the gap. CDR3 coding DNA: TGTGCCAGCAGCGTAGGTATCGATACGCAGTATTTT. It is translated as CASSVGIDTQYF.

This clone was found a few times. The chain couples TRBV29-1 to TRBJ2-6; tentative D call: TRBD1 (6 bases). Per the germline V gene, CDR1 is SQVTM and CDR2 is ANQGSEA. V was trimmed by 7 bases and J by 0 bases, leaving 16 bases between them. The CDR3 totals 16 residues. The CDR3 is CSASGVPFSGANVLTF. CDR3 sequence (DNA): TGCAGCGCCTCAGGGGTGCCATTCTCTGGGGCCAACGTCCTGACTTTC.

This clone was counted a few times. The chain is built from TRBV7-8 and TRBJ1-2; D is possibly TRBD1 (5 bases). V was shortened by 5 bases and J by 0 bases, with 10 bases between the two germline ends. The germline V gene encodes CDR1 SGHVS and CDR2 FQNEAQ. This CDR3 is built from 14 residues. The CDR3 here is CASSSRVTNYGYTF. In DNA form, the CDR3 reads TGTGCCAGCAGCAGCAGGGTCACTAACTATGGCTACACCTTC. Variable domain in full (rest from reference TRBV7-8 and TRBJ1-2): GAGVSQSPRYKVAKRGQDVALRCDPISGHVSLFWYQQALGQGPEFLTYFQNEAQLDKSGLPSDRFFAERPEGSVSTLKIQRTQQEDSAVYLCASSSRVTNYGYTFGSGTRLTVV.

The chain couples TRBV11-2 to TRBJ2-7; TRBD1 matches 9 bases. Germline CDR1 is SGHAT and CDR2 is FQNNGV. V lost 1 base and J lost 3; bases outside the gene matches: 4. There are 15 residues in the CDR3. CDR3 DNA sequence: TGTGCCAGCAGCTTAGGGACAGGGGCGTACTACGAGCAGTACTTC. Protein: CASSLGTGAYYEQYF.

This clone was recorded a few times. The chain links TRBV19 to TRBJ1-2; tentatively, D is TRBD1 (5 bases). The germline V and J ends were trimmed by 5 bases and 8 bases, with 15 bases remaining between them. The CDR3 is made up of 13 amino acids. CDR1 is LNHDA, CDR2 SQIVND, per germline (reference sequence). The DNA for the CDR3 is TGTGCCAGTAGTTTGTTAGACAGTAAAGGCTACACCTTC. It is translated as CASSLLDSKGYTF. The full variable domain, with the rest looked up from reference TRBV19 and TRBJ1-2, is DGGITQSPKYLFRKEGQNVTLSCEQNLNHDAMYWYRQDPGQGLRLIYYSQIVNDFQKGDIAEGYSVSREKKESFPLTVTSAQKNPTAFYLCASSLLDSKGYTFGSGTRLTVV.

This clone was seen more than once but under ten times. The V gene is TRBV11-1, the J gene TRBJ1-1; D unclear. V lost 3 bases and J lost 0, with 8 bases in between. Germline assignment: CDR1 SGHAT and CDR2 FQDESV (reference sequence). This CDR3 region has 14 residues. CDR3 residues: CASSLAALNTEAFF. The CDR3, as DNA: TGTGCCAGCAGCTTGGCCGCCCTGAACACTGAAGCTTTCTTT.

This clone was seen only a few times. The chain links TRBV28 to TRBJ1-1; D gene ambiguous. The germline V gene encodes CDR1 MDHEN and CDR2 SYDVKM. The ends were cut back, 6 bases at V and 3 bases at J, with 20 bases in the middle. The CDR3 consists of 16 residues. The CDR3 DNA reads TGTGCCAGCAGCGACTATAGACCTACCGGGGACACTGAAGCTTTCTTT. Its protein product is CASSDYRPTGDTEAFF.

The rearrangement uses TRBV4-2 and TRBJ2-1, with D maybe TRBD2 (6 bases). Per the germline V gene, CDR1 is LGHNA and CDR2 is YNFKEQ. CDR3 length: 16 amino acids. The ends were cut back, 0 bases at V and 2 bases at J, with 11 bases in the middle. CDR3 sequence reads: CASSQEERETYNEQFF. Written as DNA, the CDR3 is TGTGCCAGCAGCCAAGAAGAACGGGAGACCTACAATGAGCAGTTCTTC.

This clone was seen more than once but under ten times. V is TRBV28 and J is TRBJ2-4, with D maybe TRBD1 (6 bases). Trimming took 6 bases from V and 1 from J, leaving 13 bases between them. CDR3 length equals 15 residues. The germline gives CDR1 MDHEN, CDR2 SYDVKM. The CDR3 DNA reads TGTGCCAGCAGACCCCAGGGGAACGCCAAAAACATTCAGTACTTC. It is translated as CASRPQGNAKNIQYF.

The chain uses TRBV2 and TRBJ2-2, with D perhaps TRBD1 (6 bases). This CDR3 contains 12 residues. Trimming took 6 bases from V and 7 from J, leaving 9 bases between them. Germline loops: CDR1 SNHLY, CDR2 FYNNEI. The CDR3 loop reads CASSRGIGELFF. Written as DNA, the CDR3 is TGTGCCAGCAGCAGGGGTATCGGGGAGCTGTTTTTT.

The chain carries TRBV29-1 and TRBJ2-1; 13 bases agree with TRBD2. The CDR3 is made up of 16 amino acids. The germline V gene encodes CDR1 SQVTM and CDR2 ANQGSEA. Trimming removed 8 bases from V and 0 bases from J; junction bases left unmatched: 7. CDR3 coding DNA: TGCAGCACCGGGACTAGCGGGGCTAGCTCCTACAATGAGCAGTTCTTC. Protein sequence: CSTGTSGASSYNEQFF.

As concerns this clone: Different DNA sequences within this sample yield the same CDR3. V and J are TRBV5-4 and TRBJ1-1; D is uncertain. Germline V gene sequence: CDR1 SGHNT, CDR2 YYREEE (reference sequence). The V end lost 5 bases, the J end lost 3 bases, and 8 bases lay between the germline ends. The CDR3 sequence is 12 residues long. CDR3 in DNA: TGTGCCAGCAGTCCACGGGACACTGAAGCTTTCTTT. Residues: CASSPRDTEAFF.

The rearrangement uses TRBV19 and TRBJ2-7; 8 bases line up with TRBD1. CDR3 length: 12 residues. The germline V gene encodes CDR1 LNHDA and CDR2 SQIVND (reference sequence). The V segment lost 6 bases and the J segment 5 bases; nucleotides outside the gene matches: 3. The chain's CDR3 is CASSLTGDEQYF. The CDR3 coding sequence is TGTGCCAGTAGCCTGACAGGGGACGAGCAGTACTTC.

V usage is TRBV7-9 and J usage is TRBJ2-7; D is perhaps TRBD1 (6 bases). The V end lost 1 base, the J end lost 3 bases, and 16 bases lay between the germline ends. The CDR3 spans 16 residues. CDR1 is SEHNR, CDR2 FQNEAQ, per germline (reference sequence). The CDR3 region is CASSLEGEFLRYEQYF. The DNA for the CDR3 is TGTGCCAGCAGCTTAGAGGGGGAATTTCTACGCTACGAGCAGTACTTC.

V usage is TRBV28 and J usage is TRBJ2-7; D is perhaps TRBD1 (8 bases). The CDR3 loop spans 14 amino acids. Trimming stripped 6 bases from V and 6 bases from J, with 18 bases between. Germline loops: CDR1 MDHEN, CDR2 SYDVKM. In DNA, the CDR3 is TGTGCCAGCAGCCACTACAGGGGGGGGTTCGAGCAGTACTTC. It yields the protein CASSHYRGGFEQYF.

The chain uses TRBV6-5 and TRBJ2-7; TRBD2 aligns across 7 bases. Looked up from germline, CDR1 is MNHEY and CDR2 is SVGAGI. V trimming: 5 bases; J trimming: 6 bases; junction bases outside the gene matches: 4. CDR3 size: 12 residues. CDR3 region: CASSAPGGEQYF. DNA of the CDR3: TGTGCCAGCAGTGCACCGGGAGGCGAGCAGTACTTC.

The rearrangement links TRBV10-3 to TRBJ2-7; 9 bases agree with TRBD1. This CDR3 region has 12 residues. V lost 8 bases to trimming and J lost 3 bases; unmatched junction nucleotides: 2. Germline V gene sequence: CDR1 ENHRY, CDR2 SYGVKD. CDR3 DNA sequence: TGTGCCATCGGGGGACAGGGCTACGAGCAGTACTTC. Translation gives CAIGGQGYEQYF.